Listed below are T cell receptor beta chains from one sample, sequenced in a study of shared clonotypes between healthy human individuals. The method was immunoSEQ multiplex PCR; TCRdb's version includes in-frame clones alone and lacks a portion of them. The repertoire includes about 1 million clones, around 76% of them detected once, and 1.4% to 1.5% sits in the top ten. Specimen: memory CD4+ T cells sorted from blood. Every receptor here comes from a man in his late teens or twenties in good health. The CDR3 runs from the conserved cysteine through the conserved F or W. The D gene is left open where the match is weak. Only part of the rows carry a size: once, few, many, or a class if the clone is expanded.

V gene	D gene	clone size	J gene	CDR3 DNA	CDR3 protein
TRBV29-1	TRBD1	.	TRBJ2-7	TGCAGCGGTCGGGACAGGGGTGAAGGCGAGCAGTACTTC	CSGRDRGEGEQYF
TRBV10-1	TRBD2	once	TRBJ2-3	TGCGCCAGCAGTGAAGGCGGGAGGAACACAGATACGCAGTATTTT	CASSEGGRNTDTQYF
TRBV5-1	.	.	TRBJ2-3	TGCGCCAGCAGCGCCAAGGTCGGCAGGGCAGATACGCAGTATTTT	CASSAKVGRADTQYF
TRBV30	.	.	TRBJ2-7	TGTGCCTGGAGTGTACTTCAGGGGTCAAGCGAGCAGTACTTC	CAWSVLQGSSEQYF
TRBV5-1	TRBD1	.	TRBJ1-3	TGCGCCAGCAGCTCCCGGGACAGGGGGGACACCATATATTTT	CASSSRDRGDTIYF
TRBV5-6	TRBD2	.	TRBJ2-3	TGTGCCAGCAGCTCCCGGGACTACCAGCAGTATTTT	CASSSRDYQQYF
TRBV5-1	.	.	TRBJ2-3	TGCGCCAGCACGCAAACAGATACGCAGTATTTT	CASTQTDTQYF
TRBV2	.	.	TRBJ2-7	TGTGCCAGCAGAATTTCGGGGGAGCAGTACTTC	CASRISGEQYF
TRBV11-2	TRBD2	.	TRBJ2-5	TGTGCCAGCACCCCACTACTAGCGGGGCTGGAGACCCAGTACTTC	CASTPLLAGLETQYF
TRBV18	TRBD1	once	TRBJ1-6	TGTGCCAGCTCCGCCAAGGCAGGGGGCAATTCGAATTCACCCCTCCACTTT	CASSAKAGGNSNSPLHF
TRBV6-1	.	.	TRBJ2-7	TGTGCCGCCGCCGCAGGAGACTACGAGCAGTACTTC	CAAAAGDYEQYF
TRBV2	TRBD2	few	TRBJ2-3	TGTGCCAGCGCCGGACTAGCGGCCACAGATACGCAGTATTTT	CASAGLAATDTQYF
TRBV4-3	TRBD1	once	TRBJ1-1	TGCGCCAGCAGCCTAGAGGGGGCGATTGTCACTGAAGCTTTCTTT	CASSLEGAIVTEAFF
TRBV9	TRBD1	few	TRBJ1-2	TGTGCCAGCAGCGTAGGACAGGGGGTGGTTGGCTACACCTTC	CASSVGQGVVGYTF
TRBV19	.	.	TRBJ2-1	TGTGCCAGTAGTATCCGATACTCCTACAATGAGCAGTTCTTC	CASSIRYSYNEQFF
TRBV19	TRBD2	.	TRBJ2-1	TGTGCCAGTAGGGCAAATGGCGGGAGGACCTACAATGAGCAGTTCTTC	CASRANGGRTYNEQFF
TRBV10-1	.	.	TRBJ2-3	TGCGCCAGCAGCCCGGACTTAAACACAGATACGCAGTATTTT	CASSPDLNTDTQYF
TRBV9	.	.	TRBJ1-3	TGTGCCAGCAGCGCAGAGAACACCATATATTTT	CASSAENTIYF
TRBV7-2	TRBD2	.	TRBJ2-7	TGTGCCAGCAGCTTAGTGGGGACTAGCGGTTACGAGCAGTACTTC	CASSLVGTSGYEQYF
TRBV6-6	TRBD1	.	TRBJ2-4	TGTGCCAGCAGTTACCAGGGGGACATTCAGTACTTC	CASSYQGDIQYF
TRBV30	.	.	TRBJ2-2	TGTGCCTGGCATGACGGCTTGAACACCGGGGAGCTGTTTTTT	CAWHDGLNTGELFF
TRBV5-5	.	once	TRBJ2-2	TGTGCCAGCAGAACCCGATGGACCGGGGAGCTGTTTTTT	CASRTRWTGELFF
TRBV11-2	.	.	TRBJ1-2	TGTGCCAGCACCGGCCTCCCCTATGGCTACACCTTC	CASTGLPYGYTF
TRBV4-1	.	.	TRBJ1-1	TGCGCCAGCAGCCAAGATTCAGGGAGGGATGAAGCTTTCTTT	CASSQDSGRDEAFF
TRBV5-6	.	many	TRBJ1-2	TGTGCCAGCAATTTTGGGGCCATTTTCAACTATGGCTACACCTTC	CASNFGAIFNYGYTF
TRBV15	.	.	TRBJ2-3	TGTGCCACCAGCACGATTCGACTACTCGATACGCAGTATTTT	CATSTIRLLDTQYF
TRBV2	.	.	TRBJ2-7	TGTGCCAGCAGTGTTGCAAGGGGTGGCGAGCAGTACTTC	CASSVARGGEQYF
TRBV27	.	.	TRBJ2-1	TGTGCCAGCAGTTTACATAGGGAAAGTCTCTACGAGCAGTTCTTC	CASSLHRESLYEQFF
TRBV14	.	many	TRBJ2-7	TGTGCCAGCAGCCAAGATAATTTAAGAGTACGGGAGCAGTACTTC	CASSQDNLRVREQYF
TRBV5-1	TRBD2	once	TRBJ2-1	TGCGCCAGCAGCCCGGGACTACAAGCTGAGCAGTTCTTC	CASSPGLQAEQFF